This is a list of T cell receptor beta chains from one sample in a study of blood T cell repertoires in COVID-19. The table came from immunoSEQ multiplex PCR; TCRdb's copy has only in-frame clones and leaves some out. Here the sample spans tens of thousands of clones, over 75% being singletons. The sample comprised peripheral blood. The receptors were gathered from a human donor in a cohort sampled during active COVID-19. Both conserved end residues are part of each CDR3. A D gene is named only where the DNA matches it firmly. Only some rows state a clone size, as once, few, many or a class for expanded clones.

>TRBV2|NA|once|TRBJ2-7
CASSIGTFYSYEQYF
TGTGCCAGCAGTATCGGGACATTTTACTCCTACGAGCAGTACTTC
>TRBV4-2|NA|NA|TRBJ2-1
CASSQVGLPLRDEQFF
TGTGCCAGCAGCCAAGTAGGACTACCCCTAAGGGATGAGCAGTTCTTC
>TRBV5-4|TRBD1|NA|TRBJ2-7
CASSSHGTGYYEQYF
TGTGCCAGCAGCTCCCATGGGACAGGTTATTACGAGCAGTACTTC
>TRBV1|NA|NA|TRBJ1-5
CTSSPRGRVNQPQHF
TGCACCAGCAGCCCGAGGGGGCGGGTCAATCAGCCCCAGCATTTT
>TRBV10-3|TRBD2|NA|TRBJ2-3
CATGAGTTDTQYF
TGTGCCACCGGAGCGGGGACCACAGATACGCAGTATTTT
>TRBV19|NA|NA|TRBJ2-5
CASKRADQETQYF
TGTGCCAGTAAGAGGGCAGACCAAGAGACCCAGTACTTC
>TRBV27|NA|NA|TRBJ2-4
CASSPTKGRRENIQYF
TGTGCCAGCAGTCCCACCAAGGGGCGGAGGGAAAACATTCAGTACTTC
>TRBV7-2|TRBD2|few|TRBJ2-6
CASSFSGGTNSGANVLTF
TGTGCCAGCAGCTTTAGCGGGGGCACAAACTCTGGGGCCAACGTCCTGACTTTC
>TRBV18|NA|NA|TRBJ2-7
CASSPQTESYEQYF
TGTGCCAGCTCACCACAGACGGAGTCCTACGAGCAGTACTTC
>TRBV20-1|NA|NA|TRBJ2-7
CSASLREFSYEQYF
TGCAGTGCTAGTTTGAGGGAGTTCTCCTACGAGCAGTACTTC
>TRBV7-9|NA|NA|TRBJ2-7
CASSRQASYEQYF
TGTGCCAGCAGTCGCCAGGCCTCCTACGAGCAGTACTTC
>TRBV5-6|NA|NA|TRBJ1-1
CASSLGGNTEAFF
TGTGCCAGCAGCTTGGGAGGGAACACTGAAGCTTTCTTT
>TRBV5-1|NA|NA|TRBJ2-5
CASSWGAAQETQYF
TGCGCCAGCAGCTGGGGAGCGGCACAAGAGACCCAGTACTTC
>TRBV4-1|NA|many|TRBJ2-1
CASSQASSSYNEQFF
TGCGCCAGCAGCCAAGCCTCGAGCTCCTACAATGAGCAGTTCTTC
>TRBV5-1|NA|NA|TRBJ1-5
CASSLDGGGGQPQHF
TGCGCCAGCAGCTTGGATGGGGGAGGAGGACAGCCCCAGCATTTT
>TRBV6-5|TRBD2|NA|TRBJ2-5
CASSSGGARETQYF
TGTGCCAGCAGCTCCGGGGGGGCTCGGGAGACCCAGTACTTC
>TRBV6-5|NA|NA|TRBJ2-1
CASSYLGLADEQFF
TGTGCCAGCAGTTACTTGGGCCTGGCTGATGAGCAGTTCTTC